This paragraph reports one T cell receptor (beta chain). Its target is unknown. Produced via immunoSEQ multiplex PCR; TCRdb's table is partial and in-frame only. The repertoire includes under 2,500,000 clones, almost 96% of them detected once, and approximately 0.13% sits in the top ten. The CDR3 has 17 amino acids. Looked up from germline, CDR1 is LGHNA and CDR2 is YNFKEQ. V lost 1 base, J lost 6 bases, and 10 bases stayed unmatched. Into CD45RA+ naive and CD45RA-negative memory subsets, the CD4+ cells were split. These data come from a study of shared clonotypes between healthy human individuals. Turning to the study itself: Samples came from two female and a few male donors aged 18 to 49.

Findings of the study overall: Richness estimates generally favored naive over memory subsets.

The sequence came from a man in his late teens or twenties in good health. The V gene is TRBV4-2, the J gene TRBJ2-1, with 9 nucleotides matching TRBD2. Source material: naive CD4+ T cells sorted from blood. Subset here: CD45RA+ positively selected. CDR3 sequence (DNA): TGTGCCAGCAGCCAAGCGCTAGATCTAGCGGGGACCAATGAGCAGTTCTTC. Protein product: CASSQALDLAGTNEQFF.